This T cell receptor (beta chain) comes out of a study of regulatory T cells in long-lasting Graves disease. The study's findings and limits: Persistent Graves' patients showed a TCR diversity that was lower than that of newly diagnosed ones. Persistent patients shared more public clonotypes (roughly 3,000) than newly diagnosed patients (roughly 960). When disease was persistent, TRBV28, TRBJ1-2 and TRBJ2-5 were the favored segments.

The time point: persistent/refractory GD, antithyroid drugs over 5 years with positive TRAb. There was RNA extracted from PBMCs, and the TCR library was made from it. The diagnosis of Graves' disease used American Thyroid Association guidelines. This CDR3 is 13 amino acids long. V gave up 8 bases and J gave up 6 bases; unmatched junction bases: 10. Germline CDR1 reads SEHNR; CDR2 reads FQNEAQ (reference sequence). Arm-PCR with iRepertoire HTBI primers amplified the CDR3 regions for these TCR beta libraries. TCRdb redid the calling of the multiplex PCR reads with MiXCR, one entry per CDR3 protein. The repertoire consists of about 470,000 distinct CDR3 sequences, with 20% to 25% occurring once and the leading ten covering less than 9%. This clonotype has at least ten counts. Antigen unknown.

The sample in question was peripheral blood mononuclear cells (PBMCs), obtained when the disease was refractory, from a patient treated with antithyroid drugs. This receptor was taken from a female donor with Graves disease. This chain links TRBV7-9 with TRBJ2-7, with 7 bases identical to TRBD1. As DNA, the CDR3 is TGTGCCAGCGGACAGGCAGGGCAGAGCGAGCAGTACTTC. The encoded protein is CASGQAGQSEQYF.